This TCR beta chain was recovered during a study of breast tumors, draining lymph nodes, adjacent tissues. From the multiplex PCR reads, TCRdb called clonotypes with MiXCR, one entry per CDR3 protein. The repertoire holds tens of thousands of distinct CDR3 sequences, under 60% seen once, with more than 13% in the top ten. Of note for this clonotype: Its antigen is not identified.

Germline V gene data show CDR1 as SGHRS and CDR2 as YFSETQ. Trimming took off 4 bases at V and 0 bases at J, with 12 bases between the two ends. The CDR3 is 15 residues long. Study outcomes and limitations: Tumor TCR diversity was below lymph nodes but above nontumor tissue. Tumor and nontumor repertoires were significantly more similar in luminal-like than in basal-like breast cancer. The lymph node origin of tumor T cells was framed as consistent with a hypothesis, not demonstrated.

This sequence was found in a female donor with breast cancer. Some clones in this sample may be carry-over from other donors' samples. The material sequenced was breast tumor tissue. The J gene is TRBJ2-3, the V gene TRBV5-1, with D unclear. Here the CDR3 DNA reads TGCGCCAGCAGCAAACAAGCGCGAAGCACAGATACGCAGTATTTT. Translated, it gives CASSKQARSTDTQYF.